The 20 T cell receptor beta chains listed next were all sequenced from one sample in a study of T cell changes during pregnancy in multiple sclerosis. This table comes from immunoSEQ multiplex PCR, and its TCRdb copy is limited to in-frame clones, with some not included. Of some 83,000 clones detected, 90% to 95% appear once; the ten largest clones hold about 3.8%. The sample in question was PBMCs, obtained in the first trimester of pregnancy. Every receptor here comes from a female donor in good health, serving as a control in a pregnancy study. Some clones in this sample may be carry-over from other donors' samples.

V usage is TRBV2 and J usage is TRBJ2-1; 12 positions agree with TRBD2. With V trimmed by 7 bases and J by 7 bases, 8 bases remained unmatched. From germline, CDR1 is SNHLY and CDR2 FYNNEI. This CDR3 has 15 amino acids. CDR3 loop: CASIPSGGANNEQFF. As DNA, the CDR3 is TGTGCCAGCATTCCTAGCGGGGGGGCCAATAATGAGCAGTTCTTC.

The rearrangement links TRBV2 to TRBJ2-7, with D tentatively TRBD2 (5 bases). The V gene lost 4 bases and the J gene lost 7 bases, with 8 bases spanning the gap. The CDR3 has 11 residues. Germline V gives CDR1 SNHLY, CDR2 FYNNEI. The CDR3 nucleotides read TGTGCCAGCAGTGCTTCGGGGGAGCAGTACTTC. This translates into CASSASGEQYF.

The rearrangement joins TRBV5-1 to TRBJ1-4; 7 bases are shared with TRBD1. The trim removed 4 bases at V and 3 bases at J, leaving 3 bases unmatched. The CDR3 is made up of 14 amino acids. Germline CDR1 reads SGHRS; CDR2 reads YFSETQ. This CDR3 is CASSGGQANEKLFF. CDR3 coding DNA: TGCGCCAGCAGCGGCGGACAGGCTAATGAAAAACTGTTTTTT.

This chain connects TRBV7-9 to TRBJ2-3; 8 nucleotides agree with TRBD2. Germline V gene sequence: CDR1 SEHNR, CDR2 FQNEAQ (reference sequence). The CDR3 consists of 17 residues. V lost 2 bases and J lost 0; bases outside the gene matches: 7. CDR3 protein: CASSLWGGRKSTDTQYF. DNA of the CDR3: TGTGCCAGCAGCTTATGGGGCGGGAGGAAAAGCACAGATACGCAGTATTTT.

The V gene is TRBV23-1, the J gene TRBJ2-1, with 8 positions matching TRBD2. TRBV23-1 is marked as an open reading frame, function uncertain. The CDR3 runs 17 residues. V shed 0 bases and J 4 bases; nucleotides not matched to a gene: 8. In nucleotides, the CDR3 is TGCGCCAGCAGTCAATCCGGTTCGGGAGGGCCGTACAATGAGCAGTTCTTC. Amino acids: CASSQSGSGGPYNEQFF.

The chain has TRBV20-1 and TRBJ2-7; possibly TRBD2 for D (6 bases). Germline values: CDR1 DFQATT, CDR2 SNEGSKA (reference sequence). This CDR3 has 11 amino acids. With 4 bases removed from V and 7 bases from J, the gap between germline ends came to 11 bases. The CDR3 is CSANPAGEQYF. The CDR3 region has the DNA TGCAGTGCTAATCCTGCGGGGGAGCAGTACTTC.

The chain's CDR3 is CASRDPSGPEAFF. CDR3 in DNA: TGTGCCAGTAGAGACCCCTCAGGGCCTGAAGCTTTCTTT. The chain carries TRBV19 and TRBJ1-1; maybe TRBD1 (5 bases). The CDR3 extends over 13 amino acids. The germline gives CDR1 LNHDA, CDR2 SQIVND (reference sequence). V was cut by 6 bases and J by 6 bases, with 14 bases left in between.

The chain recombines TRBV27 with TRBJ2-2, with 10 bases that match TRBD2. The V and J ends lost 0 bases and 7 bases, in that order; junction bases with no gene match: 2. Germline V gene lookup returns CDR1 MNHEY and CDR2 SMNVEV (reference sequence). This CDR3 is 15 amino acids long. The DNA of the CDR3 is TGTGCCAGCAGTTTATCTAGCGGGGGGCTCGGGGAGCTGTTTTTT. Its protein is CASSLSSGGLGELFF.

The V gene is TRBV2, the J gene TRBJ1-6, with D maybe TRBD1 (6 bases). V gave up 10 bases and J gave up 2 bases, with 9 bases separating them. The CDR3 runs 13 residues. Looked up from germline, CDR1 is SNHLY and CDR2 is FYNNEI. The CDR3 bases are TGTGCCACCCGGGACACCTATAATTCACCCCTCCACTTT. Amino acids: CATRDTYNSPLHF.

The table lists this clone with a few counts. The chain joins TRBV5-6 to TRBJ1-5; 10 positions agree with TRBD1. CDR1 and CDR2 from the germline V gene are SGHDT and YYEEEE. Trimming cost V 3 bases and J 9 bases; bases outside gene matches: 9. The CDR3 has 15 residues. The chain's CDR3 is CASSSWDRGVRPQHF. The CDR3 nucleotides are TGTGCCAGCAGCTCGTGGGACAGGGGTGTTCGGCCCCAGCATTTT.

This chain joins TRBV4-1 and TRBJ1-1, with 7 positions matching TRBD1. The CDR3 sequence is 14 residues long. Germline lookup yields CDR1 MGHRA and CDR2 YSYEKL. V gave up 4 bases and J gave up 0 bases; unmatched junction bases: 2. CDR3: CASSPTGMNTEAFF. CDR3 in DNA: TGCGCCAGCAGCCCGACAGGGATGAACACTGAAGCTTTCTTT.

This chain connects TRBV7-9 to TRBJ1-2; D possibly corresponds to TRBD1 (6 bases). V lost 9 bases and J 8 bases, leaving 25 bases between the germline ends. The CDR3 has 15 amino acids. Looked up from germline, CDR1 is SEHNR and CDR2 is FQNEAQ (reference sequence). This chain's CDR3 is CASAQTRGALSGYTF. The CDR3 region has the DNA TGTGCCAGTGCTCAAACGCGGGGGGCGTTGAGCGGCTACACCTTC. Supplemented by reference TRBV7-9 and TRBJ1-2, the full variable domain reads DTGVSQNPRHKITKRGQNVTFRCDPISEHNRLYWYRQTLGQGPEFLTYFQNEAQLEKSRLLSDRFSAERPKGSFSTLEIQRTEQGDSAMYLCASAQTRGALSGYTFGSGTRLTVV.

This chain links TRBV25-1 with TRBJ2-7; unclear D gene. This CDR3 has 12 residues. Germline assignment: CDR1 MGHDK and CDR2 SYGVNS. V shed 3 bases and J shed 7 bases, with 10 bases lying between them. The CDR3 region has the DNA TGTGCCAGCAGTGACCTAATCGGTGAGCAGTACTTC. It specifies CASSDLIGEQYF.

The rearrangement joins TRBV15 to TRBJ2-7; D is unresolved. V was pared by 1 base and J by 5 bases, with 9 bases between. There are 13 residues in the CDR3. CDR1 LNHNV and CDR2 YYDKDF come from the germline V gene (reference sequence). The CDR3 loop reads CATSRGQMDEQYF. The CDR3, as DNA: TGTGCCACCAGCAGAGGTCAGATGGACGAGCAGTACTTC.

J is TRBJ2-1 and V is TRBV6-6; possibly TRBD2 for D (5 bases). CDR1 MNHNY and CDR2 SVGAGI come from the germline V gene (reference sequence). This CDR3 is built from 15 residues. The V end was cut by 0 bases, the J end by 4 bases, with 10 bases between. The DNA for the CDR3 is TGTGCCAGCAGTTACTCGAGCGGAGCATACAATGAGCAGTTCTTC. Translated: CASSYSSGAYNEQFF.

The table lists this clone with a few counts. V and J are TRBV5-6 and TRBJ2-1; 7 bases fit TRBD1. From germline, CDR1 is SGHDT and CDR2 YYEEEE. The ends lost 7 bases at V and 6 bases at J; junction bases unmatched: 7. The CDR3 is made up of 13 amino acids. The CDR3 protein is CASPRRQGNEQFF. CDR3 nucleotides: TGTGCCAGCCCCCGGCGACAGGGCAATGAGCAGTTCTTC.

The CDR3 DNA follows: TGTGCCAGCAGGACTAGCGGGGCCTACGAGCAGTACTTC. Its translation: CASRTSGAYEQYF. The rearrangement links TRBV28 to TRBJ2-7; 11 bases align to TRBD2. V lost 6 bases and J lost 2; bases outside the gene matches: 0. CDR3 length: 13 amino acids. In germline, CDR1 is MDHEN, CDR2 SYDVKM. Combining the CDR3 with reference TRBV28 and TRBJ2-7 gives the whole variable domain DVKVTQSSRYLVKRTGEKVFLECVQDMDHENMFWYRQDPGLGLRLIYFSYDVKMKEKGDIPEGYSVSREKKERFSLILESASTNQTSMYLCASRTSGAYEQYFGPGTRLTVT.

V usage is TRBV9 and J usage is TRBJ2-1; possible D gene TRBD1, 6 bases. There are 15 residues in the CDR3. The V gene's germline CDR1 is SGDLS and CDR2 YYNGEE. Trimming pared 0 bases from V and 6 bases from J, leaving 13 bases between. CDR3 DNA: TGTGCCAGCAGCGTAGCTTTCGGCAGGGGCAATGAGCAGTTCTTC. It yields the protein CASSVAFGRGNEQFF.

The V call is TRBV11-1, the J call TRBJ2-5; TRBD2 is a possible D gene (6 bases). The germline V gene has CDR1 SGHAT and CDR2 FQDESV (reference sequence). This CDR3 is built from 14 residues. Trimming stripped 4 bases from V and 4 bases from J, with 13 bases between. CDR3 sequence (DNA): TGTGCCAGCAGCTCGCAGGAGGGTTTAGAGACCCAGTACTTC. It yields the protein CASSSQEGLETQYF.

The chain couples TRBV5-1 to TRBJ2-7; the D gene is possibly TRBD2 (6 bases). This CDR3 has 16 amino acids. Germline loops: CDR1 SGHRS, CDR2 YFSETQ. The V end was cut by 1 base, the J end by 0 bases, with 14 bases between. The CDR3 region is CASSLSGGISSYEQYF. CDR3 sequence (DNA): TGCGCCAGCAGCTTGTCAGGCGGGATCAGCTCCTACGAGCAGTACTTC.